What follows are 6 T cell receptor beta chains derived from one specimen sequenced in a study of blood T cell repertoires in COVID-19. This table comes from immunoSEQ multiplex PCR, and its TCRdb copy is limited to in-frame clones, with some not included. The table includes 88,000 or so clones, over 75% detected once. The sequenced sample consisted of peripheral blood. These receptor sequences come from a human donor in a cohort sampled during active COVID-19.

CDR3 nucleotides: TGTGCCAGCAGCTTATCCCGGGAGGGCCCGTACGAGCAGTACTTC. Encoded protein: CASSLSREGPYEQYF. The chain is built from TRBV7-2 and TRBJ2-7, with TRBD2 matching 8 bases. The CDR3 loop spans 15 amino acids. The V gene end was trimmed by 2 bases and the J gene end by 4 bases; junction bases not matched to a gene: 7. Germline assignment: CDR1 SGHTA and CDR2 FQGNSA.

CDR3 coding DNA: TGTGCCAGCAGTCGTCGGGCAGGGGTCTACAATGAGCAGTTCTTC. Translating it yields CASSRRAGVYNEQFF. The J gene is TRBJ2-1, the V gene TRBV6-5; the D gene is possibly TRBD1 (6 bases). The CDR3 is 15 residues long. Looked up from germline, CDR1 is MNHEY and CDR2 is SVGAGI. With 5 bases removed from V and 3 bases from J, the gap between germline ends came to 14 bases.

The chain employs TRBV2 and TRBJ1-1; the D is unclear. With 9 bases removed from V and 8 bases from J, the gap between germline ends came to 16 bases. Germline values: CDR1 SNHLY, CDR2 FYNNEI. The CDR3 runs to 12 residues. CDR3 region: CASSAAGTEAFF. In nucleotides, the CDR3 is TGTGCCAGTTCTGCGGCCGGAACAGAAGCTTTCTTT. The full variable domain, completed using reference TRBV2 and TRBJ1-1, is EPEVTQTPSHQVTQMGQEVILRCVPISNHLYFYWYRQILGQKVEFLVSFYNNEISEKSEIFDDQFSVERPDGSNFTLKIRSTKLEDSAMYFCASSAAGTEAFFGQGTRLTVV.

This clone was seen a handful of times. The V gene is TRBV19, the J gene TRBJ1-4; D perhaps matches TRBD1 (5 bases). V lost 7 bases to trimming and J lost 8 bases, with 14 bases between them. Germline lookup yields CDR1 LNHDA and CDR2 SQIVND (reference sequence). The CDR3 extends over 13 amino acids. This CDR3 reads CASMGQGGEKLFF. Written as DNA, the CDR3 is TGTGCCAGTATGGGGCAGGGCGGAGAAAAACTGTTTTTT.

The CDR3 region is CASRQPRGNEKLFF. The CDR3 DNA is TGTGCCAGCAGGCAGCCCCGGGGGAATGAAAAACTGTTTTTT. The chain couples TRBV28 to TRBJ1-4, with D possibly matching TRBD1 (5 bases). The germline V and J ends were trimmed by 6 bases and 5 bases, with 13 bases remaining between them. CDR3 size: 14 residues. CDR1 and CDR2 from the germline V gene are MDHEN and SYDVKM.

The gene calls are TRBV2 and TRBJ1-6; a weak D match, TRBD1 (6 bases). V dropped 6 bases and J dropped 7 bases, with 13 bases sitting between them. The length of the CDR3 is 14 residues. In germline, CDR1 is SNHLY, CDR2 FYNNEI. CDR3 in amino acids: CASSPGQINSPLHF. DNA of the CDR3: TGTGCCAGCAGCCCAGGACAGATAAATTCACCCCTCCACTTT.